Presented here are 11 T cell receptor beta chains from one specimen sequenced in a study of CD8 T cells in ankylosing spondylitis. TCRdb re-called the 5' RACE reads through MiXCR, storing one row per CDR3 protein. The repertoire holds 200,000 to 250,000 distinct CDR3 sequences, roughly 25% seen once, with roughly 6.7% in the top ten. The sample was blood, either unsorted or a sorted T cell fraction (not recorded which). These TCRs come from a male donor with ankylosing spondylitis or in good health (not recorded which).

This clonotype was detected ten times or more. The V gene is TRBV6-2 or TRBV6-3, the J gene TRBJ2-1, with D uncertain. The length of the CDR3 is 13 residues. The germline V and J ends were trimmed by 2 bases and 9 bases, with 11 bases remaining between them. Germline CDR1 MNHEY, CDR2 SVGEGT. CDR3 sequence: CASSYPPLVEQFF. In nucleotides, the CDR3 is TGTGCCAGCAGTTACCCTCCCCTCGTTGAGCAGTTCTTC.

In this sample, this clonotype turned up once. The chain combines TRBV20-1 with TRBJ1-3; D is ambiguous. CDR3 length: 16 residues. Germline values: CDR1 DFQATT, CDR2 SNEGSKA (reference sequence). Trimming shortened V by 0 bases and J by 0 bases, and 12 bases separated the two germline ends. The CDR3 coding sequence is TGCAGTGCTAGAGATGAGGCTGATAGCTCTGGAAACACCATATATTTT. This sequence encodes CSARDEADSSGNTIYF.

The V and J genes are TRBV7-2 and TRBJ2-5, with D possibly matching TRBD2 (5 bases). CDR1 SGHTA and CDR2 FQGNSA come from the germline V gene. V gave up 9 bases and J gave up 3 bases, with 8 bases separating them. There are 11 residues in the CDR3. The CDR3 region is CASAAEETQYF. Written as DNA, the CDR3 is TGTGCCAGTGCAGCGGAAGAGACCCAGTACTTC.

This clonotype was counted ten times or more. The CDR3 coding sequence is TGTGCCAGCAGCCAAGAGCTGTATGGCTACACCTTC. Translation: CASSQELYGYTF. The J gene is TRBJ1-2, the V gene TRBV3-1; D unresolved. Germline V lookup: CDR1 LGHDT, CDR2 YNNKEL (reference sequence). The CDR3 is 12 residues long. V was pared by 0 bases and J by 5 bases, with 4 bases between. Together with reference TRBV3-1 and TRBJ1-2, the CDR3 gives the full variable domain: DTAVSQTPKYLVTQMGNDKSIKCEQNLGHDTMYWYKQDSKKFLKIMFSYNNKELIINETVPNRFSPKSPDKAHLNLHINSLELGDSAVYFCASSQELYGYTFGSGTRLTVV.

The chain is built from TRBV15 and TRBJ2-7, with a possible D match to TRBD1 (6 bases). Germline CDR1 and CDR2: LNHNV and YYDKDF (reference sequence). V gave up 1 base and J gave up 1 base, with 8 bases separating them. The CDR3 is 14 residues long. CDR3 bases: TGTGCCACCAGCAGAGCACAGGGTTCCTACGAGCAGTACTTC. Translating it yields CATSRAQGSYEQYF.

V and J are TRBV20-1 and TRBJ1-2; 8 bases fit TRBD1. There are 14 residues in the CDR3. CDR1 is DFQATT, CDR2 SNEGSKA, per germline (reference sequence). Losses at the gene ends were 3 bases for V and 2 bases for J; bases not matched to a gene: 5. The CDR3, as DNA: TGCAGTGCTAGTTACCGGGACAGGAACTATGGCTACACCTTC. This codes for CSASYRDRNYGYTF.

This rearrangement joins TRBV6-1 to TRBJ2-1; tentative D call: TRBD1 (5 bases). CDR1 and CDR2 (germline): MNHNS, SASEGT. V was shortened by 7 bases and J by 0 bases, with 13 bases between the two germline ends. This CDR3 has 15 amino acids. CDR3 DNA sequence: TGTGCCAGCAACAGACCTGACAGCTCCTACAATGAGCAGTTCTTC. Residues: CASNRPDSSYNEQFF.

The chain is built from TRBV3-1 and TRBJ2-5; TRBD1 might be the D (6 bases). Per the germline V gene, CDR1 is LGHDT and CDR2 is YNNKEL (reference sequence). Deletions cut 4 bases from V and 1 base from J, with 16 bases between. CDR3 length equals 16 residues. CDR3 bases: TGTGCCAGCAGCCGACGGGACATCCGCCTCCAAGAGACCCAGTACTTC. It specifies CASSRRDIRLQETQYF.

Many counts were recorded for this clonotype. The J gene is TRBJ2-5, the V gene TRBV12-3 or TRBV12-4; D perhaps matches TRBD2 (6 bases). V lost 6 bases to trimming and J lost 9 bases, with 17 bases between them. The CDR3 loop spans 13 amino acids. The CDR3 sequence: CASSPTSQKAQYF. In DNA, the CDR3 is TGTGCCAGCAGCCCGACTAGTCAAAAGGCCCAGTACTTC.

Many counts were recorded for this clonotype. The V gene is TRBV29-1, the J gene TRBJ2-3, with a tentative D call TRBD1 (8 bases). From germline, CDR1 is SQVTM and CDR2 ANQGSEA. V gave up 8 bases and J gave up 4 bases, with 19 bases separating them. CDR3 length: 14 amino acids. Written as DNA, the CDR3 is TGCAGCCTCGACCTACAGGGGGGGGCAGATACGCAGTATTTT. This encodes CSLDLQGGADTQYF.

The chain joins TRBV10-3 to TRBJ1-2; D is undetermined. The ends were cut back, 4 bases at V and 1 base at J, with 7 bases in the middle. CDR3 length: 13 residues. Germline CDR1 reads ENHRY; CDR2 reads SYGVKD. In nucleotides, the CDR3 is TGTGCCATCAGTGCGATCATTAACTATGGCTACACCTTC. As protein: CAISAIINYGYTF.